A single sample is the source of the 15 T cell receptor beta chains below, sequenced in a study of blood T cell repertoires in COVID-19. Only in-frame clones appear in the TCRdb table, and some are missing; sequencing was by immunoSEQ multiplex PCR. The sample carries 430,000 or so clones, approximately 90% recorded once. The sequenced material came from PBMCs or T cells enriched from blood (not recorded which). The receptors shown here come from a young woman who had been exposed to COVID-19.

The genes are TRBV5-1 and TRBJ2-1, with TRBD2 identical over 13 bases. J was trimmed by 4 bases and V by 2 bases; bases with no gene match: 3. CDR3 size: 16 residues. Germline lookup yields CDR1 SGHRS and CDR2 YFSETQ. CDR3 DNA: TGCGCCAGCAGCTTAACTAGCGGGGGGGATTACAATGAGCAGTTCTTC. This encodes CASSLTSGGDYNEQFF.

Only one count was recorded for this clone. The chain couples TRBV24-1 to TRBJ2-1, with TRBD2 identical over 8 bases. CDR1 and CDR2 from the germline V gene are KGHDR and SFDVKD. The CDR3 runs to 16 residues. Trimming took 0 bases from V and 2 from J; bases not matched to a gene: 2. The DNA of the CDR3 is TGTGCCACCAGTGATTTGAGGCGGGGGGCCTACAATGAGCAGTTCTTC. This encodes CATSDLRRGAYNEQFF.

The rearrangement uses TRBV29-1 and TRBJ2-5; D gene unclear. The V gene's germline CDR1 is SQVTM and CDR2 ANQGSEA. V lost 3 bases and J lost 10, with 3 bases in between. This CDR3 comprises 8 residues. The DNA for the CDR3 is TGCAGCGTTGATAACCAGTACTTC. It specifies CSVDNQYF.

This chain uses TRBV7-9 with TRBJ2-3; 7 bases line up with TRBD2. This CDR3 region has 15 residues. The V gene's germline CDR1 is SEHNR and CDR2 FQNEAQ (reference sequence). V lost 4 bases to trimming and J lost 6 bases; unmatched junction nucleotides: 10. The DNA for the CDR3 is TGTGCCAGCAGCTGGCTGAGCGGGACGGCGGATACGCAGTATTTT. Translating it yields CASSWLSGTADTQYF.

This clone appeared a single time. The chain recombines TRBV6-2 or TRBV6-3 with TRBJ2-3; 8 bases align to TRBD2. J gave up 2 bases and V 5 bases, and 9 bases lay outside the gene matches. The germline gives CDR1 MNHEY, CDR2 SVGEGT. The CDR3 extends over 16 amino acids. The CDR3 spells CASSHPRGGITDTQYF. The CDR3 nucleotides are TGTGCCAGCAGTCACCCTCGCGGGGGGATCACAGATACGCAGTATTTT.

This clone was observed a single time. J is TRBJ2-3 and V is TRBV4-3; 7 nucleotides agree with TRBD2. The length of the CDR3 is 16 residues. Per germline, CDR1 LGHNA and CDR2 YSLEER. Germline trimming cut 0 bases from V and 4 bases from J; bases unmatched to any gene: 7. The CDR3 coding sequence is TGCGCCAGCAGCCAAGATTTCGGACTAGAGGCAGATACGCAGTATTTT. It yields the protein CASSQDFGLEADTQYF.

The gene calls are TRBV7-2 and TRBJ2-7; TRBD1 agrees at 12 bases. The V segment lost 5 bases and the J segment 6 bases; nucleotides outside the gene matches: 11. Germline CDR1 and CDR2: SGHTA and FQGNSA. This CDR3 comprises 16 residues. CDR3 residues: CASSLPRGTGGTEQYF. The CDR3 DNA sequence: TGTGCCAGCAGCCTTCCTAGGGGGACAGGGGGCACCGAGCAGTACTTC.

A single count supports this clone. The chain employs TRBV13 and TRBJ2-5; 11 nucleotides align to TRBD2. V shed 6 bases and J 4 bases; nucleotides not matched to a gene: 7. The CDR3 is 15 residues long. The germline V gene encodes CDR1 PRHDT and CDR2 FYEKMQ (reference sequence). CDR3 region: CASRVAGGPLETQYF. CDR3 coding DNA: TGTGCCAGCAGGGTAGCGGGAGGGCCGCTAGAGACCCAGTACTTC.

The rearrangement joins TRBV7-6 to TRBJ2-2; D is undetermined. CDR3 length: 15 residues. Germline V CDR1 and CDR2: SGHVS, FNYEAQ. V lost 2 bases, J lost 1 base, and 8 bases lay in between. CDR3 bases: TGTGCCAGCAGCTTAAGTTCCGGGAACACCGGGGAGCTGTTTTTT. It yields the protein CASSLSSGNTGELFF. The entire variable domain, with the rest obtained from reference TRBV7-6 and TRBJ2-2, is as follows: GAGVSQSPRYKVTKRGQDVALRCDPISGHVSLYWYRQALGQGPEFLTYFNYEAQQDKSGLPNDRFSAERPEGSISTLTIQRTEQRDSAMYRCASSLSSGNTGELFFGEGSRLTVL.

The chain uses TRBV11-3 and TRBJ1-1, with a possible D match to TRBD1 (6 bases). The germline gives CDR1 SGHNT, CDR2 YENEEA. The CDR3 sequence is 17 residues long. Deletions cut 4 bases from V and 1 base from J, with 19 bases between. Here the CDR3 DNA reads TGTGCCAGCAGCTCTACCACGCACAGGGTTTGGAACACTGAAGCTTTCTTT. Protein sequence: CASSSTTHRVWNTEAFF.

V gene TRBV28 combines with J gene TRBJ2-7, with 9 bases identical to TRBD2. The CDR3 covers 15 residues. Losses at the gene ends were 4 bases for V and 1 base for J; bases not matched to a gene: 5. Per the germline V gene, CDR1 is MDHEN and CDR2 is SYDVKM. The CDR3 DNA is TGTGCCAGCAGTTGGGCGGGGGGGAAGTCCTACGAGCAGTACTTC. This sequence encodes CASSWAGGKSYEQYF.

The chain joins TRBV27 to TRBJ2-4, with 11 bases that match TRBD1. Germline V gene lookup returns CDR1 MNHEY and CDR2 SMNVEV (reference sequence). The CDR3 totals 16 residues. The V and J ends lost 5 bases and 5 bases, in that order; junction bases with no gene match: 8. CDR3 region: CASSPWTGGWENIQYF. In DNA form, the CDR3 reads TGTGCCAGCAGTCCCTGGACAGGGGGCTGGGAAAACATTCAGTACTTC.

This clone was seen more than once but under ten times. The chain couples TRBV21-1 to TRBJ2-7; TRBD2 was called by the table and not checked on the DNA. TRBV21-1 counts as a pseudogene. The CDR3 is 12 residues long. The CDR3 coding sequence is TGTGCCAGCTGTTACCTAACCTACGAGCAGTACTTC. This sequence encodes CASCYLTYEQYF.

The rearrangement joins TRBV3-1 (or the pseudogene TRBV3-2) to TRBJ2-3; TRBD2 matches 9 bases. The germline V gene has CDR1 LGHDT and CDR2 YNNKEL (reference sequence). Trimming at V came to 0 bases and at J to 5 bases, leaving 6 bases not matched to a gene. The CDR3 totals 16 residues. The CDR3: CASSQEVAGVGDTQYF. The CDR3 bases are TGTGCCAGCAGCCAAGAGGTAGCGGGGGTGGGAGATACGCAGTATTTT.

This clone was seen only once. This chain connects TRBV5-5 to TRBJ2-7, with D maybe TRBD1 (5 bases). Trimming removed 0 bases from V and 0 bases from J, with 13 bases in between. Germline CDR1 reads SGHKS; CDR2 reads YYEKEE (reference sequence). This CDR3 has 16 amino acids. As DNA, the CDR3 is TGTGCCAGCAGCTTGGCAGAAGGGGTAATCTCCTACGAGCAGTACTTC. Protein sequence: CASSLAEGVISYEQYF.